These 10 T cell receptor beta chains share one sample of origin, sequenced in a study of beta chain features in type 1 diabetes. What was sequenced were expressed TCRB transcripts, since all of the isolated RNA had been reverse transcribed. Clones were read by immunoSEQ multiplex PCR, and TCRdb kept only the in-frame ones, dropping some. The sample contains about half a million clones, roughly 30% of which appear only once. Sequencing input: naive CD4+ T cells from blood. These receptors were collected from a man aged 18 to 29 in good health.

V is TRBV25-1 and J is TRBJ1-4, with D possibly being TRBD1 (6 bases). Trimming took 8 bases from V and 5 from J, leaving 15 bases between them. The CDR3 has 14 residues. CDR1 and CDR2 from the germline V gene are MGHDK and SYGVNS. The CDR3 nucleotides are TGTGCCAGCGGTCTGACAGGCTTAAATGAAAAACTGTTTTTT. This translates into CASGLTGLNEKLFF. Variable domain in full (rest from reference TRBV25-1 and TRBJ1-4): EADIYQTPRYLVIGTGKKITLECSQTMGHDKMYWYQQDPGMELHLIHYSYGVNSTEKGDLSSESTVSRIRTEHFPLTLESARPSHTSQYLCASGLTGLNEKLFFGSGTQLSVL.

This clone was counted between two and nine times. This rearrangement joins TRBV10-3 to TRBJ1-5; no clear D. V gave up 8 bases and J gave up 6 bases, with 14 bases separating them. Germline values: CDR1 ENHRY, CDR2 SYGVKD. This CDR3 is built from 13 residues. CDR3 DNA sequence: TGTGCCATCGGGCCGGCCTCTGGTCAGCCCCAGCATTTT. Encoded protein: CAIGPASGQPQHF.

The chain is built from TRBV7-2 and TRBJ2-1; 7 bases are a match to TRBD2. This CDR3 comprises 15 residues. The V gene's germline CDR1 is SGHTA and CDR2 FQGNSA. The V segment lost 1 base and the J segment 7 bases; nucleotides outside the gene matches: 7. CDR3: CASSLVASGVNEQFF. The CDR3 DNA is TGTGCCAGCAGCTTAGTGGCTAGCGGAGTAAATGAGCAGTTCTTC.

The chain links TRBV7-6 to TRBJ2-5; possibly TRBD2 for D (5 bases). V was clipped by 0 bases and J by 9 bases, with 8 bases between them. Germline CDR1 and CDR2: SGHVS and FNYEAQ. The CDR3 runs 12 residues. The CDR3 sequence is CASSLAFGAQYF. In DNA, the CDR3 is TGTGCCAGCAGCTTAGCTTTCGGGGCCCAGTACTTC.

Concerning this clone: The sample holds other DNA sequences that translate to the same CDR3. The chain is built from TRBV7-2 and TRBJ1-5, with a weak D call TRBD1 (6 bases). The V gene's germline CDR1 is SGHTA and CDR2 FQGNSA. The CDR3 is 13 amino acids. V lost 1 base and J 6 bases, leaving 7 bases between the germline ends. CDR3 residues: CASSLDRAQPQHF. CDR3 sequence (DNA): TGTGCCAGCAGCTTAGACAGGGCTCAGCCCCAGCATTTT. The whole variable domain, filled in from reference TRBV7-2 and TRBJ1-5, reads GAGVSQSPSNKVTEKGKDVELRCDPISGHTALYWYRQSLGQGLEFLIYFQGNSAPDKSGLPSDRFSAERTGGSVSTLTIQRTQQEDSAVYLCASSLDRAQPQHFGDGTRLSIL.

This clone was observed a handful of times. The chain employs TRBV6-5 and TRBJ2-5; either TRBD1 or TRBD2 may supply D (6 bases each). Germline CDR1 reads MNHEY; CDR2 reads SVGAGI. V was pared by 0 bases and J by 7 bases, with 18 bases between. The CDR3 extends over 16 amino acids. In DNA form, the CDR3 reads TGTGCCAGCAGTTACTCGTTGCCGGGGGCAGCGGGGACCCAGTACTTC. This gives the protein CASSYSLPGAAGTQYF.

This clone showed up just a few times. The CDR3: CATSREGSGAKNIQYF. CDR3 coding DNA: TGTGCCACCAGCAGAGAAGGTTCGGGAGCAAAAAACATTCAGTACTTC. The V call is TRBV15, the J call TRBJ2-4; D possibly corresponds to TRBD2 (6 bases). Trimming left V 0 bases short and J 4 bases short, with 13 bases between. The V gene's germline CDR1 is LNHNV and CDR2 YYDKDF (reference sequence). The CDR3 contains 16 residues.

This clone has only a few counts. The J gene is TRBJ2-3, the V gene TRBV18; unclear D gene. The CDR3 covers 14 residues. Trimming removed 6 bases at V and 4 bases at J, with 14 bases between. CDR1 is KGHSH and CDR2 is LQKENI in the germline V gene. The CDR3 DNA reads as TGTGCCAGCTCTCCGATTCCGGACCCAGATACGCAGTATTTT. The encoded protein is CASSPIPDPDTQYF.

This clone showed up just a few times. This rearrangement joins TRBV29-1 to TRBJ2-3; 7 positions agree with TRBD1. The germline V gene has CDR1 SQVTM and CDR2 ANQGSEA. The junction had 4 bases not matched to a gene; V was cut back by 4 bases and J by 3 bases. The CDR3 runs 13 residues. CDR3 amino acids: CSVAGTATDTQYF. CDR3 sequence (DNA): TGCAGCGTTGCCGGGACAGCTACAGATACGCAGTATTTT.

V usage is TRBV29-1 and J usage is TRBJ2-7; 7 nucleotides match TRBD1. The CDR3 runs 12 residues. V dropped 6 bases and J dropped 9; count of bases not matched to a gene: 11. Per the germline V gene, CDR1 is SQVTM and CDR2 is ANQGSEA. CDR3 sequence: CSVTTGASWQYF. The CDR3 region has the DNA TGCAGCGTGACCACAGGGGCCTCGTGGCAGTACTTC.